These 11 T cell receptor beta chains were all obtained from the same sample, sequenced in a study of OX40 agonist ivuxolimab in advanced cancers. Method: immunoSEQ multiplex PCR; TCRdb's copy keeps in-frame clones and lacks some. This table holds roughly 77,000 clones, approximately 81% found once. This specimen consisted of CD4+ or CD8+ T cells sorted from blood, obtained in a trial of the OX40 agonist ivuxolimab. These receptors came from an adult with an advanced solid tumor such as melanoma, head and neck, liver or kidney cancer.

The chain is built from TRBV6-4 and TRBJ1-1; the D is unclear. Germline assignment: CDR1 MRHNA and CDR2 SNTAGT. There are 13 residues in the CDR3. V was clipped by 1 base and J by 0 bases, with 3 bases between them. CDR3 nucleotide sequence: TGTGCCAGCAGTGACTTTTTGAACACTGAAGCTTTCTTT. Its protein product is CASSDFLNTEAFF.

This chain uses TRBV5-1 with TRBJ2-2, with D hard to call. The CDR3 is made up of 15 amino acids. CDR1 is SGHRS and CDR2 is YFSETQ in the germline V gene. Trimming shortened V by 0 bases and J by 0 bases, and 6 bases separated the two germline ends. The CDR3 protein is CASSLGTPNTGELFF. In DNA, the CDR3 is TGCGCCAGCAGCTTGGGCACCCCGAACACCGGGGAGCTGTTTTTT.

CDR3 amino acids: CASSLMGQGAIETQYF. The CDR3 DNA is TGTGCCAGCAGCTTAATGGGGCAGGGGGCAATAGAGACCCAGTACTTC. J is TRBJ2-5 and V is TRBV7-3, with 8 bases lining up with TRBD1. The CDR3 has 16 residues. CDR1 and CDR2 (germline): SGHTA, FQGTGA. V lost 1 base, J lost 4 bases, and 8 bases stayed unmatched.

The chain joins TRBV5-1 to TRBJ2-6; possible D gene TRBD1, 6 bases. V lost 5 bases and J lost 0, with 9 bases in between. The CDR3 has 15 amino acids. Germline V CDR1 and CDR2: SGHRS, YFSETQ. In DNA form, the CDR3 reads TGCGCCAGCAGTGACAGGAACTCTGGGGCCAACGTCCTGACTTTC. It codes for CASSDRNSGANVLTF.

This chain joins TRBV30 and TRBJ2-3; D remains ambiguous. From germline, CDR1 is GTSNPN and CDR2 SVGIG (reference sequence). This CDR3 spans 14 amino acids. Trimming stripped 4 bases from V and 2 bases from J, with 13 bases between. The CDR3 sequence: CAWKPLGSTDTQYF. The CDR3 DNA reads as TGTGCCTGGAAGCCCCTGGGGTCCACAGATACGCAGTATTTT. The whole variable domain, filled in from reference TRBV30 and TRBJ2-3, reads SQTIHQWPATLVQPVGSPLSLECTVEGTSNPNLYWYRQAAGRGLQLLFYSVGIGQISSEVPQNLSASRPQDRQFILSSKKLLLSDSGFYLCAWKPLGSTDTQYFGPGTRLTVL.

The CDR3 DNA is TGTGCCAGCAGCCGGACAGGGGGCCTGACTAGCGGCTACGAGCAGTACTTC. This encodes CASSRTGGLTSGYEQYF. The gene calls are TRBV4-2 and TRBJ2-7, with TRBD1 matching 11 bases. The germline CDR1 and CDR2 sequences are LGHNA and YNFKEQ. CDR3 length equals 17 residues. V dropped 4 bases and J dropped 3; count of bases not matched to a gene: 11.

The V call is TRBV27, the J call TRBJ2-3, with 8 bases aligning to TRBD2. The junction had 3 bases not matched to a gene; V was cut back by 1 base and J by 0 bases. The CDR3 loop spans 16 amino acids. Germline assignment: CDR1 MNHEY and CDR2 SMNVEV (reference sequence). The CDR3 coding sequence is TGTGCCAGCAGTTTATTCGGGAGGGGTAGCACAGATACGCAGTATTTT. It codes for CASSLFGRGSTDTQYF.

V gene TRBV6-6 combines with J gene TRBJ1-1; the match to TRBD1 covers 11 bases. V shed 0 bases and J 7 bases; nucleotides not matched to a gene: 4. This CDR3 is 15 amino acids long. Germline CDR1 reads MNHNY; CDR2 reads SVGAGI (reference sequence). The CDR3, as DNA: TGTGCCAGCAGTTACTCAGGGACAGGGGGTTTTGAAGCTTTCTTT. Translated: CASSYSGTGGFEAFF.

In its sample, this clone was seen a few times. This rearrangement joins TRBV6-4 to TRBJ2-3, with 11 positions matching TRBD2. Germline CDR1 is MRHNA and CDR2 is SNTAGT. CDR3 length: 15 amino acids. With V trimmed by 5 bases and J by 6 bases, 7 bases remained unmatched. In DNA form, the CDR3 reads TGTGCCAGCAGTAGACTAGCGGGACAGGAGGATACGCAGTATTTT. Residues: CASSRLAGQEDTQYF.

The chain combines TRBV18 with TRBJ1-4; no clear D. Germline CDR1 is KGHSH and CDR2 is LQKENI. This CDR3 comprises 12 residues. Trimming took 3 bases from V and 6 from J, leaving 5 bases between them. The CDR3 sequence: CASSPRHEKLFF. The CDR3, as DNA: TGTGCCAGCTCACCTAGGCATGAAAAACTGTTTTTT.

CDR3 in DNA: TGTGCCAGCAGGGAGGGGGATGGCTACACCTTC. Amino acids: CASREGDGYTF. This chain links TRBV6-5 with TRBJ1-2, with a tentative D call TRBD1 (6 bases). This CDR3 is built from 11 residues. Trimming stripped 6 bases from V and 6 bases from J, with 8 bases between. CDR1 and CDR2 (germline): MNHEY, SVGAGI.